Below are 10 T cell receptor beta chains sequenced from a single sample in a study of cytomegalovirus exposure and HLA in healthy donors. Amplification used 60 Vbeta primers and 13 Jbeta primers. The protocol was immunoSEQ multiplex PCR, while the TCRdb copy is restricted to in-frame clones and leaves out a portion. The sample comprises over 130,000 clones, about three quarters of which are singletons, and 1.5% to 2% rests with the top ten. Specimen: PBMCs. The receptor source for this set is a woman aged 25 to 45 in good health and CMV-seronegative.

The table lists this clone with a few counts. J is TRBJ2-3 and V is TRBV5-6; 12 bases fit TRBD2. The length of the CDR3 is 15 residues. The V gene end was trimmed by 5 bases and the J gene end by 2 bases; junction bases not matched to a gene: 3. The V gene's germline CDR1 is SGHDT and CDR2 YYEEEE. This CDR3 reads CASSLAGGPTDTQYF. The CDR3 coding sequence is TGTGCCAGCAGTCTAGCGGGAGGGCCCACAGATACGCAGTATTTT.

The rearrangement uses TRBV28 and TRBJ1-2, with TRBD1 as a possible D gene (5 bases). There are 13 residues in the CDR3. Germline loops: CDR1 MDHEN, CDR2 SYDVKM. V was trimmed by 7 bases and J by 0 bases, leaving 9 bases between them. The DNA for the CDR3 is TGTGCCAGCAATGGGGGGGCTAACTATGGCTACACCTTC. This codes for CASNGGANYGYTF.

The rearrangement uses TRBV7-9 and TRBJ2-2; 7 bases map to TRBD1. Trimming cost V 1 base and J 4 bases; bases outside gene matches: 15. Germline CDR1 is SEHNR and CDR2 is FQNEAQ (reference sequence). This CDR3 region has 19 residues. The CDR3 is CASSLEGAVPEGVTGELFF. The DNA of the CDR3 is TGTGCCAGCAGCTTAGAGGGGGCGGTTCCAGAAGGAGTCACCGGGGAGCTGTTTTTT.

This rearrangement joins TRBV30 to TRBJ1-3; D remains ambiguous. The V end lost 1 base, the J end lost 5 bases, and 9 bases lay between the germline ends. The germline gives CDR1 GTSNPN, CDR2 SVGIG (reference sequence). This CDR3 has 13 amino acids. CDR3 bases: TGTGCCTGGAGTGGGAGTGGAAGAAACACCATATATTTT. This encodes CAWSGSGRNTIYF. Based on the CDR3 plus reference TRBV30 and TRBJ1-3, the full variable domain is SQTIHQWPATLVQPVGSPLSLECTVEGTSNPNLYWYRQAAGRGLQLLFYSVGIGQISSEVPQNLSASRPQDRQFILSSKKLLLSDSGFYLCAWSGSGRNTIYFGEGSWLTVV.

This chain joins TRBV7-6 and TRBJ2-2; weak D call: TRBD1 (5 bases). Trimming took 1 base from V and 4 from J, leaving 7 bases between them. The CDR3 length is 14 residues. Germline CDR1 reads SGHVS; CDR2 reads FNYEAQ. The CDR3: CASSLGTSTGELFF. The CDR3 DNA is TGTGCCAGCAGCTTAGGGACAAGCACCGGGGAGCTGTTTTTT. Complete variable domain (other parts from reference TRBV7-6 and TRBJ2-2): GAGVSQSPRYKVTKRGQDVALRCDPISGHVSLYWYRQALGQGPEFLTYFNYEAQQDKSGLPNDRFSAERPEGSISTLTIQRTEQRDSAMYRCASSLGTSTGELFFGEGSRLTVL.

Concerning this clone: Other nucleotide sequences from this sample produce the same CDR3. V gene TRBV28 combines with J gene TRBJ2-7; TRBD2 is a possible D gene (6 bases). The CDR3 spans 13 residues. Germline loops: CDR1 MDHEN, CDR2 SYDVKM. Trimming left V 5 bases short and J 2 bases short, with 10 bases between. The CDR3 sequence is CASSPPGAYEQYF. DNA for the CDR3: TGTGCCAGCAGTCCCCCGGGAGCCTACGAGCAGTACTTC. Using reference TRBV28 and TRBJ2-7 for the parts outside the CDR3, the full variable domain is DVKVTQSSRYLVKRTGEKVFLECVQDMDHENMFWYRQDPGLGLRLIYFSYDVKMKEKGDIPEGYSVSREKKERFSLILESASTNQTSMYLCASSPPGAYEQYFGPGTRLTVT.

The chain uses TRBV4-2 and TRBJ2-7; 8 bases match TRBD1. J gave up 2 bases and V 3 bases, and 9 bases lay outside the gene matches. CDR1 and CDR2 from the germline V gene are LGHNA and YNFKEQ. The CDR3 has 16 residues. This CDR3 reads CASSHRPGQDTYEQYF. In DNA, the CDR3 is TGTGCCAGCAGCCACAGGCCGGGACAGGACACCTACGAGCAGTACTTC.

There are a few counts of this clone. The chain joins TRBV7-2 to TRBJ2-1; D unclear. CDR1 SGHTA and CDR2 FQGNSA come from the germline V gene. The CDR3 totals 14 residues. Trimming removed 2 bases from V and 5 bases from J, with 10 bases in between. CDR3 in amino acids: CASSLSTENNEQFF. The CDR3 DNA reads TGTGCCAGCAGCTTATCCACAGAGAACAATGAGCAGTTCTTC.

This clone was detected a few times. The CDR3 spells CASSFRQASPYNSPLHF. CDR3 DNA sequence: TGTGCCAGCAGTTTCCGGCAGGCTAGCCCCTATAATTCACCCCTCCACTTT. The chain links TRBV27 to TRBJ1-6; D not certain. V was pared by 3 bases and J by 2 bases, with 14 bases between. CDR3 length: 17 residues. CDR1 and CDR2 (germline): MNHEY, SMNVEV (reference sequence).

The chain links TRBV6-1 to TRBJ2-5, with 9 bases matching TRBD2. This CDR3 comprises 15 residues. From germline, CDR1 is MNHNS and CDR2 SASEGT. Trimming removed 6 bases from V and 2 bases from J; junction bases left unmatched: 7. The CDR3 reads CASSVGTSMQETQYF. The CDR3 DNA reads as TGTGCCAGCAGCGTCGGGACTAGCATGCAAGAGACCCAGTACTTC.